This TCR beta chain stems from a study of blood T cell repertoires in COVID-19. This clone was counted a single time. Profiled with immunoSEQ multiplex PCR; TCRdb holds only in-frame clones, not every one. The table has under 250,000 clones, roughly 83% seen once; the top ten hold roughly 5.2%. This TCR was recovered from a woman older than 75 with COVID-19, enrolled during active disease. Sequenced: peripheral blood.

CDR3 in DNA: TGCGCCAGCAGTTTGAACGGGGAACCTGGAAACACCATATATTTT. It specifies CASSLNGEPGNTIYF. The chain links TRBV5-1 to TRBJ1-3; unclear D gene. Germline values: CDR1 SGHRS, CDR2 YFSETQ. There are 15 residues in the CDR3. V lost 5 bases, J lost 2 bases, and 14 bases lay in between. Drawing the rest from reference TRBV5-1 and TRBJ1-3, the complete variable domain is KAGVTQTPRYLIKTRGQQVTLSCSPISGHRSVSWYQQTPGQGLQFLFEYFSETQRNKGNFPGRFSGRQFSNSRSEMNVSTLELGDSALYLCASSLNGEPGNTIYFGEGSWLTVV.